Listed below are T cell receptor beta chains from one sample, sequenced in a study of graft-versus-host responses after intestinal transplantation. The table came from immunoSEQ multiplex PCR; TCRdb's copy has only in-frame clones and leaves some out. This table has roughly 16,000 clones, under 45% appearing once. Source: alloreactive CD8+ T cells from a mixed lymphocyte reaction culture, taken before intestinal transplant. The receptors here all came from a human patient who received an intestinal transplant. Each CDR3 is given with its conserved first and last residue. D genes are given only for firm matches. Where a row states a size, it is once, few, many or the class of an expanded clone; other rows omit it.

j_call: TRBJ1-3; d_call: TRBD1; clone_size: -; v_call: TRBV5-5; cdr3_aa: CASSLRTGGDLSSGNTIYF; cdr3_nt: TGTGCCAGCAGCTTAAGGACAGGGGGTGACCTGAGCTCTGGAAACACCATATATTTT
j_call: TRBJ2-5; d_call: -; clone_size: -; v_call: TRBV5-1; cdr3_aa: CASSLEVTYQGRTQYF; cdr3_nt: TGCGCCAGCAGCTTGGAGGTCACCTATCAGGGTAGGACCCAGTACTTC
j_call: TRBJ1-5; d_call: -; clone_size: few; v_call: TRBV19; cdr3_aa: CASSISRGTYENSNQPQHF; cdr3_nt: TGTGCCAGTAGTATTTCAAGGGGGACGTATGAAAATAGCAATCAGCCCCAGCATTTT
j_call: TRBJ2-5; d_call: -; clone_size: -; v_call: TRBV5-4; cdr3_aa: CASSSRWGVKTQYF; cdr3_nt: TGTGCCAGCAGCTCCCGGTGGGGGGTCAAGACCCAGTACTTC
j_call: TRBJ2-1; d_call: -; clone_size: -; v_call: TRBV5-8; cdr3_aa: CASSPGEQFF; cdr3_nt: TGTGCCAGCAGCCCGGGGGAGCAGTTCTTC
j_call: TRBJ2-1; d_call: -; clone_size: -; v_call: TRBV27; cdr3_aa: CASSSYLPYNEQFF; cdr3_nt: TGTGCCAGCAGTTCCTACCTACCGTACAATGAGCAGTTCTTC
j_call: TRBJ2-1; d_call: -; clone_size: few; v_call: TRBV30; cdr3_aa: CAWSVLFSYGEQFF; cdr3_nt: TGTGCCTGGAGTGTACTCTTTAGCTACGGTGAGCAGTTCTTC
j_call: TRBJ2-7; d_call: TRBD2; clone_size: medium-sized; v_call: TRBV14; cdr3_aa: CASSSGTSAEQYF; cdr3_nt: TGTGCCAGCAGCTCCGGGACTAGCGCCGAGCAGTACTTC
j_call: TRBJ2-7; d_call: TRBD1; clone_size: few; v_call: TRBV5-1; cdr3_aa: CASSPGTGPHEQYF; cdr3_nt: TGCGCCAGCAGCCCCGGGACAGGGCCACACGAGCAGTACTTC
j_call: TRBJ2-2; d_call: TRBD2; clone_size: few; v_call: TRBV5-6; cdr3_aa: CASSLVLAETVAGELFF; cdr3_nt: TGTGCCAGCAGCTTGGTACTAGCGGAGACAGTGGCCGGGGAGCTGTTTTTT
j_call: TRBJ2-7; d_call: TRBD2; clone_size: -; v_call: TRBV6-1; cdr3_aa: CASSESAGGLSEQYF; cdr3_nt: TGTGCCAGCAGTGAGTCGGCGGGAGGGCTCAGCGAGCAGTACTTC
j_call: TRBJ2-7; d_call: TRBD1; clone_size: -; v_call: TRBV27; cdr3_aa: CASSLGPGTGAYEQYF; cdr3_nt: TGTGCCAGCAGTTTGGGGCCCGGGACAGGGGCCTACGAGCAGTACTTC
j_call: TRBJ2-7; d_call: TRBD2; clone_size: -; v_call: TRBV27; cdr3_aa: CASSLGGRGYEQYF; cdr3_nt: TGTGCCAGCAGTTTAGGGGGGAGGGGATACGAGCAGTACTTC
j_call: TRBJ2-7; d_call: TRBD2; clone_size: -; v_call: TRBV27; cdr3_aa: CASSFLTTSGSSYEQYF; cdr3_nt: TGTGCCAGCAGTTTCCTTACGACTAGCGGGAGCTCCTACGAGCAGTACTTC
j_call: TRBJ2-3; d_call: TRBD2; clone_size: -; v_call: TRBV4-1; cdr3_aa: CASSHPSGSSTDTQYF; cdr3_nt: TGCGCCAGCAGCCATCCTAGCGGTTCTAGCACAGATACGCAGTATTTT
j_call: TRBJ2-2; d_call: -; clone_size: -; v_call: TRBV4-3; cdr3_aa: CASSEGPTGELFF; cdr3_nt: TGCGCCAGCAGCGAGGGGCCGACCGGGGAGCTGTTTTTT
j_call: TRBJ2-1; d_call: TRBD2; clone_size: -; v_call: TRBV2; cdr3_aa: CASRGLAPEQFF; cdr3_nt: TGTGCCAGCAGGGGACTAGCCCCTGAGCAGTTCTTC
j_call: TRBJ2-7; d_call: TRBD2; clone_size: -; v_call: TRBV29-1; cdr3_aa: CSVEGLAESSYEQYF; cdr3_nt: TGCAGCGTTGAAGGACTAGCGGAAAGCTCCTACGAGCAGTACTTC
j_call: TRBJ2-1; d_call: TRBD2; clone_size: once; v_call: TRBV9; cdr3_aa: CASSPSGRVYNEQFF; cdr3_nt: TGTGCCAGCAGCCCAAGCGGGAGGGTCTACAATGAGCAGTTCTTC
j_call: TRBJ1-2; d_call: TRBD1; clone_size: -; v_call: TRBV27; cdr3_aa: CASSLGQAYGYTF; cdr3_nt: TGTGCCAGCAGTCTTGGACAGGCCTATGGCTACACCTTC
j_call: TRBJ2-7; d_call: -; clone_size: -; v_call: TRBV5-4; cdr3_aa: CASSWSGSPSEQYF; cdr3_nt: TGTGCCAGCAGCTGGTCGGGGAGTCCTAGCGAGCAGTACTTC
j_call: TRBJ2-5; d_call: -; clone_size: -; v_call: TRBV27; cdr3_aa: CASSFGSGLPQYF; cdr3_nt: TGTGCCAGCAGTTTTGGTAGCGGCCTGCCCCAGTACTTC
j_call: TRBJ2-7; d_call: TRBD1; clone_size: few; v_call: TRBV28; cdr3_aa: CASRRTGTSYEQYF; cdr3_nt: TGTGCCAGCAGGAGGACAGGGACCTCCTACGAGCAGTACTTC
j_call: TRBJ1-5; d_call: -; clone_size: few; v_call: TRBV4-3; cdr3_aa: CASSQVQSNQPQHF; cdr3_nt: TGCGCCAGCAGCCAAGTTCAGAGCAATCAGCCCCAGCATTTT
j_call: TRBJ1-1; d_call: -; clone_size: -; v_call: TRBV7-8; cdr3_aa: CASSLPGARVPLPLMNTEAFF; cdr3_nt: TGTGCCAGCAGCTTACCGGGGGCGAGGGTCCCCCTTCCCCTCATGAACACTGAAGCTTTCTTT
j_call: TRBJ2-1; d_call: TRBD1; clone_size: few; v_call: TRBV11-3; cdr3_aa: CASSEDTGGYNEQFF; cdr3_nt: TGTGCCAGCAGCGAGGACACAGGGGGCTACAATGAGCAGTTCTTC
j_call: TRBJ1-3; d_call: -; clone_size: -; v_call: TRBV7-9; cdr3_aa: CARPPVRYSGNTIYF; cdr3_nt: TGTGCCAGACCACCGGTACGTTACTCTGGAAACACCATATATTTT
j_call: TRBJ2-3; d_call: -; clone_size: once; v_call: TRBV27; cdr3_aa: CASSFPGGTDTQYF; cdr3_nt: TGTGCCAGCAGTTTTCCGGGTGGAACGGATACGCAGTATTTT
j_call: TRBJ1-5; d_call: -; clone_size: -; v_call: TRBV27; cdr3_aa: CASSLSAGQPQHF; cdr3_nt: TGTGCCAGCAGCCTAAGCGCGGGGCAGCCCCAGCATTTT
j_call: TRBJ2-3; d_call: -; clone_size: -; v_call: TRBV10-3; cdr3_aa: CATLPGTETSWASTDTQYF; cdr3_nt: TGTGCCACCTTGCCCGGGACGGAGACTAGTTGGGCAAGCACAGATACGCAGTATTTT
j_call: TRBJ1-2; d_call: -; clone_size: -; v_call: TRBV13; cdr3_aa: CASSLERGVDGYTF; cdr3_nt: TGTGCCAGCAGCTTAGAGCGGGGGGTCGATGGCTACACCTTC
j_call: TRBJ2-7; d_call: -; clone_size: -; v_call: TRBV4-2; cdr3_aa: CASSPGPRYEQYF; cdr3_nt: TGTGCCAGCAGCCCGGGACCGCGCTACGAGCAGTACTTC
j_call: TRBJ1-5; d_call: -; clone_size: -; v_call: TRBV27; cdr3_aa: CASSLRGRQPQHF; cdr3_nt: TGTGCCAGCAGTTTAAGGGGTCGCCAGCCCCAGCATTTT
j_call: TRBJ1-1; d_call: -; clone_size: -; v_call: TRBV5-1; cdr3_aa: CASSQPGPQAFF; cdr3_nt: TGCGCCAGCAGCCAGCCGGGGCCCCAGGCTTTCTTT
j_call: TRBJ1-5; d_call: -; clone_size: once; v_call: TRBV6-1; cdr3_aa: CASSLRPGLRQPQHF; cdr3_nt: TGTGCCAGCAGTCTCAGGCCAGGGCTCCGACAGCCCCAGCATTTT
j_call: TRBJ1-1; d_call: -; clone_size: -; v_call: TRBV7-2; cdr3_aa: CASSLGGLPRGHTEAFF; cdr3_nt: TGTGCCAGCAGCTTAGGAGGTCTGCCAAGAGGGCACACTGAAGCTTTCTTT
j_call: TRBJ1-2; d_call: -; clone_size: few; v_call: TRBV7-9; cdr3_aa: CASSPQGINYGYTF; cdr3_nt: TGTGCCAGCAGCCCCCAGGGGATTAACTATGGCTACACCTTC
j_call: TRBJ1-1; d_call: TRBD1; clone_size: few; v_call: TRBV9; cdr3_aa: CASSVVRVPGQGNTEAFF; cdr3_nt: TGTGCCAGCAGCGTAGTTAGGGTGCCGGGACAGGGGAACACTGAAGCTTTCTTT
j_call: TRBJ2-7; d_call: -; clone_size: -; v_call: TRBV7-2; cdr3_aa: CASSLWFKRTTYEQYF; cdr3_nt: TGTGCCAGCAGCTTATGGTTCAAAAGGACAACCTACGAGCAGTACTTC